Given below is one T cell receptor beta chain in context. These data belong to a study of blood T cell repertoires in COVID-19. Here immunoSEQ multiplex PCR was the method, and the copy in TCRdb shows in-frame clones only, minus some. The sample consists of approximately 440,000 clones, roughly 88% of them appearing once. Per the germline V gene, CDR1 is LNHDA and CDR2 is SQIVND (reference sequence). This CDR3 contains 16 residues. Trimming shortened V by 6 bases and J by 5 bases, and 22 bases separated the two germline ends. Material for sequencing was PBMCs or T cells enriched from blood (not recorded which). This receptor was obtained from a man aged 18 to 29 who had recovered from COVID-19. This chain links TRBV19 with TRBJ1-1; D may be TRBD1 (5 bases). CDR3 sequence: CASRERRKTRGTEAFF. DNA of the CDR3: TGTGCCAGTAGGGAGAGGCGGAAAACCCGGGGGACTGAAGCTTTCTTT.